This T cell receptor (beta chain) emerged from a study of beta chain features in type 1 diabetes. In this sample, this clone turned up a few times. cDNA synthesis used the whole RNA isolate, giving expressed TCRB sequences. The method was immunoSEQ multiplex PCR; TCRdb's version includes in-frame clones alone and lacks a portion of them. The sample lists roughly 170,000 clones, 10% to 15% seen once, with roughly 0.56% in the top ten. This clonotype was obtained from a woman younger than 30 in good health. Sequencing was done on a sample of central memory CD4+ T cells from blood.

CDR3 in DNA: TGCGCCAGCAGCTTGATTCAAACAGGGCCCTCCTACGAGCAGTACTTC. It encodes CASSLIQTGPSYEQYF. The chain is built from TRBV5-1 and TRBJ2-7; D perhaps matches TRBD1 (6 bases). V lost 1 base, J lost 0 bases, and 14 bases lay in between. The CDR3 runs 16 residues. The V gene's germline CDR1 is SGHRS and CDR2 YFSETQ.